Following are 12 T cell receptor beta chains from one sample sequenced in a study of PD-1 blockade in classical Hodgkin lymphoma (dated by TCRdb to the early 2020s). The method behind the library was the immunoSEQ multiplex PCR assay. As stored in TCRdb, this immuneACCESS dataset retains in-frame rearrangements with V and J assigned. A fraction of the clones does not appear; measured against another copy, unresolved V genes explain less than half of the discrepancy, and the remainder lacks a known reason. Present in this sample are about 64,000 clones, about 90% of which were seen just once. The ten largest clones add up to around 10% of the sample. In the paper's terms, the time point label means: cycle 4 day 1 (C4D1), after less than 7 weeks of nivolumab. All trial patients had relapsed after autologous stem cell transplantation, with cohorts A, B and C differing in prior brentuximab vedotin exposure.

Sample: peripheral blood mononuclear cells (PBMCs), taken before the fourth cycle of nivolumab. All receptors derive from a human donor with classical Hodgkin lymphoma.

V and J are TRBV13 and TRBJ2-4, with 8 bases identical to TRBD1. Germline V gene data show CDR1 as PRHDT and CDR2 as FYEKMQ (reference sequence). This CDR3 has 15 residues. V lost 9 bases and J lost 1; bases outside the gene matches: 8. This CDR3 reads CASDRGGLAKNIQYF. DNA for the CDR3: TGTGCCAGTGACAGGGGTGGCTTGGCCAAAAACATTCAGTACTTC.

The CDR3 here is CASSRTGFTDTQYF. As DNA, the CDR3 is TGTGCCAGCAGCCGGACAGGGTTCACAGATACGCAGTATTTT. The V call is TRBV7-9, the J call TRBJ2-3; 8 bases are a match to TRBD1. The V gene end was trimmed by 5 bases and the J gene end by 2 bases; junction bases not matched to a gene: 3. The CDR3 has 14 residues. Germline values: CDR1 SEHNR, CDR2 FQNEAQ (reference sequence). The variable domain in full, with the rest retrieved from reference TRBV7-9 and TRBJ2-3, is DTGVSQNPRHKITKRGQNVTFRCDPISEHNRLYWYRQTLGQGPEFLTYFQNEAQLEKSRLLSDRFSAERPKGSFSTLEIQRTEQGDSAMYLCASSRTGFTDTQYFGPGTRLTVL.

V and J are TRBV4-1 and TRBJ2-1; 7 positions match TRBD1. In germline, CDR1 is MGHRA, CDR2 YSYEKL. Unmatched junction bases numbered 14, after V lost 2 bases and J lost 7 bases. The CDR3 extends over 17 amino acids. CDR3 nucleotides: TGCGCCAGCAGCCAACCCCCTCCGGGACAGCATCGGAATGAGCAGTTCTTC. Translating gives CASSQPPPGQHRNEQFF.

The rearrangement uses TRBV5-1 and TRBJ1-2; D ambiguous. The CDR3 length is 14 residues. Trimming took 2 bases from V and 8 from J, leaving 16 bases between them. The germline V gene has CDR1 SGHRS and CDR2 YFSETQ. The CDR3 sequence is CASSLSGEREGYTF. CDR3 DNA sequence: TGCGCCAGCAGCTTATCCGGGGAGAGGGAAGGCTACACCTTC.

This rearrangement joins TRBV5-1 to TRBJ2-4; TRBD1 or TRBD2 may be the D gene (5 bases each). This CDR3 is built from 17 residues. Germline loops: CDR1 SGHRS, CDR2 YFSETQ. The germline V and J ends were trimmed by 0 bases and 0 bases, with 13 bases remaining between them. CDR3 in DNA: TGCGCCAGCAGCTTGGGTGGGGGTCAAGTAGCCAAAAACATTCAGTACTTC. Translation: CASSLGGGQVAKNIQYF.

V gene TRBV6-5 combines with J gene TRBJ2-2; TRBD1 matches at 12 bases. Trimming removed 4 bases from V and 7 bases from J; junction bases left unmatched: 4. Per germline, CDR1 MNHEY and CDR2 SVGAGI. The CDR3 extends over 15 amino acids. Here the CDR3 reads CASSSGQGAIGELFF. CDR3 DNA sequence: TGTGCCAGCAGTTCGGGACAGGGGGCGATCGGGGAGCTGTTTTTT.

J is TRBJ1-1 and V is TRBV20-1, with TRBD1 matching 9 bases. CDR3 length equals 11 residues. CDR1 DFQATT and CDR2 SNEGSKA come from the germline V gene (reference sequence). The CDR3 reads CRATGGFEAFF. CDR3 bases: TGCAGAGCGACAGGGGGTTTTGAAGCTTTCTTT.

In its sample, this clone was seen once. J is TRBJ1-2 and V is TRBV29-1; D is unresolved. Germline V gene lookup returns CDR1 SQVTM and CDR2 ANQGSEA. This CDR3 spans 13 amino acids. The V end was cut by 3 bases, the J end by 6 bases, with 14 bases between. CDR3 bases: TGCAGCGTTGAGGGCAGGTTTATCGATGGCTACACCTTC. Amino acids: CSVEGRFIDGYTF. Variable domain in full (rest from reference TRBV29-1 and TRBJ1-2): SAVISQKPSRDICQRGTSLTIQCQVDSQVTMMFWYRQQPGQSLTLIATANQGSEATYESGFVIDKFPISRPNLTFSTLTVSNMSPEDSSIYLCSVEGRFIDGYTFGSGTRLTVV.

The CDR3: CASSGGQTYEQYF. The CDR3 coding sequence is TGTGCCAGCAGCGGTGGACAGACCTACGAGCAGTACTTC. The V gene is TRBV7-9, the J gene TRBJ2-7; D is perhaps TRBD1 (6 bases). The V and J ends lost 5 bases and 2 bases respectively, with 10 bases between them. The CDR3 runs to 13 residues. Per the germline V gene, CDR1 is SEHNR and CDR2 is FQNEAQ (reference sequence).

The chain combines TRBV29-1 with TRBJ2-5, with 8 bases that match TRBD2. Trimming removed 6 bases from V and 4 bases from J; junction bases left unmatched: 4. The CDR3 has 12 residues. Germline V lookup: CDR1 SQVTM, CDR2 ANQGSEA. For the CDR3, the DNA is TGCAGCGTCGTGGCGGGAGGAGAGACCCAGTACTTC. Its translation: CSVVAGGETQYF.

The chain recombines TRBV28 with TRBJ1-4; TRBD1 agrees at 7 bases. Germline assignment: CDR1 MDHEN and CDR2 SYDVKM. This CDR3 has 13 residues. With 8 bases clipped from V and 8 bases from J, the junction kept 8 bases outside the gene matches. The CDR3 here is CASPDRVYEKLFF. In DNA form, the CDR3 reads TGTGCCAGCCCTGACAGGGTCTACGAAAAACTGTTTTTT.

The gene calls are TRBV5-4 and TRBJ2-2, with 11 bases that match TRBD1. CDR3 length equals 16 residues. V dropped 4 bases and J dropped 0; count of bases not matched to a gene: 2. Germline CDR1 reads SGHNT; CDR2 reads YYREEE (reference sequence). CDR3 bases: TGTGCCAGCAGCACGGGACAGGGGGCGAACACCGGGGAGCTGTTTTTT. Protein product: CASSTGQGANTGELFF.